These 10 T cell receptor beta chains were all obtained from the same sample, sequenced in a study of T cell responses to AZD1222 COVID-19 vaccine. Assay: immunoSEQ multiplex PCR; the TCRdb copy retains only in-frame clones and omits some. The sample records roughly 67,000 clones, about 91% being singletons. The sample in question was peripheral blood, obtained on day 0 of AZD1222 vaccination. The source of these receptors is an adult in good health.

CDR3 protein: CASSQYEGPGGYTF. CDR3 sequence (DNA): TGTGCCAGCAGCCAATATGAGGGGCCAGGTGGCTACACCTTC. The chain combines TRBV16 with TRBJ1-2; a weak D match, TRBD1 (5 bases). This CDR3 comprises 14 residues. CDR1 and CDR2 from the germline V gene are KGHSY and FQNENV. V was clipped by 1 base and J by 7 bases, with 13 bases between them.

This chain joins TRBV14 and TRBJ2-3; D is perhaps TRBD2 (6 bases). V dropped 3 bases and J dropped 0 bases, with 13 bases sitting between them. Germline V CDR1 and CDR2: SGHDN, FVKESK. This CDR3 comprises 16 residues. The CDR3 coding sequence is TGTGCCAGCAGCCATGGGAACGCGGGGAGCACAGATACGCAGTATTTT. Encoded protein: CASSHGNAGSTDTQYF. Supplemented by reference TRBV14 and TRBJ2-3, the full variable domain reads EAGVTQFPSHSVIEKGQTVTLRCDPISGHDNLYWYRRVMGKEIKFLLHFVKESKQDESGMPNNRFLAERTGGTYSTLKVQPAELEDSGVYFCASSHGNAGSTDTQYFGPGTRLTVL.

The CDR3 sequence is CASSRTGGNQPQHF. CDR3 DNA: TGTGCCAGCAGCCGGACAGGGGGCAATCAGCCCCAGCATTTT. The gene calls are TRBV3-1 (or the pseudogene TRBV3-2) and TRBJ1-5, with TRBD1 matching 9 bases. Germline trimming cut 4 bases from V and 2 bases from J; bases unmatched to any gene: 0. The CDR3 loop spans 14 amino acids. Germline assignment: CDR1 LGHDT and CDR2 YNNKEL (reference sequence).

The gene calls are TRBV29-1 and TRBJ2-5, with D possibly being TRBD2 (6 bases). The CDR3 has 13 amino acids. Trimming took off 4 bases at V and 5 bases at J, with 14 bases between the two ends. Germline loops: CDR1 SQVTM, CDR2 ANQGSEA. The CDR3 reads CSVGSGGLETQYF. In DNA, the CDR3 is TGCAGCGTTGGTAGCGGAGGGTTGGAGACCCAGTACTTC. The whole variable domain, remainder taken from reference TRBV29-1 and TRBJ2-5, is SAVISQKPSRDICQRGTSLTIQCQVDSQVTMMFWYRQQPGQSLTLIATANQGSEATYESGFVIDKFPISRPNLTFSTLTVSNMSPEDSSIYLCSVGSGGLETQYFGPGTRLLVL.

The V and J genes are TRBV4-3 and TRBJ1-1; unclear D gene. There are 13 residues in the CDR3. The V end lost 0 bases, the J end lost 8 bases, and 10 bases lay between the germline ends. CDR1 and CDR2 (germline): LGHNA, YSLEER. CDR3: CASSQERAREAFF. Written as DNA, the CDR3 is TGCGCCAGCAGCCAAGAGAGGGCCCGAGAAGCTTTCTTT.

The gene calls are TRBV6-1 and TRBJ2-2; no definite D call. The CDR3 loop spans 15 amino acids. Trimming stripped 0 bases from V and 7 bases from J, with 12 bases between. From germline, CDR1 is MNHNS and CDR2 SASEGT. CDR3: CASSEAPGVGGELFF. As DNA, the CDR3 is TGTGCCAGCAGTGAAGCGCCCGGTGTGGGCGGGGAGCTGTTTTTT.

The V and J genes are TRBV4-2 and TRBJ1-3; D is unclear. Germline V CDR1 and CDR2: LGHNA, YNFKEQ. V was trimmed by 0 bases and J by 4 bases, leaving 10 bases between them. CDR3 length: 15 amino acids. In nucleotides, the CDR3 is TGTGCCAGCAGCCAAGAAGGTCAAGCGGGAAACACCATATATTTT. Protein sequence: CASSQEGQAGNTIYF.

In its sample, this clone was seen once. The CDR3 reads CASSPRSGGANYGYTF. The CDR3 region has the DNA TGTGCCAGCAGCCCCCGTTCGGGGGGAGCTAACTATGGCTACACCTTC. This chain uses TRBV5-4 with TRBJ1-2, with D possibly matching TRBD1 (5 bases). Germline CDR1 reads SGHNT; CDR2 reads YYREEE (reference sequence). The CDR3 covers 16 residues. V lost 4 bases, J lost 0 bases, and 16 bases lay in between.

This clone was recorded once. J is TRBJ1-6 and V is TRBV25-1, with unresolved D. From germline, CDR1 is MGHDK and CDR2 SYGVNS. V shed 3 bases and J shed 8 bases, with 14 bases lying between them. CDR3 length: 15 residues. CDR3 nucleotide sequence: TGTGCCAGCAGTGATGCTATGAGATCTTATTCACCCCTCCACTTT. Amino acids: CASSDAMRSYSPLHF.

The gene calls are TRBV19 and TRBJ2-5, with TRBD1 identical over 7 bases. J gave up 2 bases and V 3 bases, and 3 bases lay outside the gene matches. The CDR3 spans 14 residues. Germline V gives CDR1 LNHDA, CDR2 SQIVND (reference sequence). The CDR3 loop reads CASSIGQDQETQYF. The CDR3 DNA follows: TGTGCCAGTAGTATCGGACAGGATCAAGAGACCCAGTACTTC.